The entry that follows covers one T cell receptor (beta chain) sequence. Antigen unknown. With random hexamers, reverse transcription was performed on about 0.45 to 1 ug of RNA. An immunoSEQ multiplex PCR amplified TCR beta CDR3 over 54 Vbeta and 13 Jbeta. A single record per CDR3 protein comes from TCRdb applying MiXCR to the immunoSEQ multiplex PCR reads. Among around 200,000 distinct CDR3 sequences listed, 95% were seen once. The source of the sample is a study of CD8 T cells in Susac syndrome. Study observations and caveats: It was acknowledged in the study that its TCR sequencing and HLA analysis involved a relatively small number of individuals.

After removal of 3 bases from V and 5 bases from J, the junction contained 5 bases not matched to a gene. The CDR3 is made up of 14 amino acids. Germline V gene lookup returns CDR1 DFQATT and CDR2 SNEGSKA (reference sequence). The authors carried out high-throughput sequencing of TCR beta. They applied it to CD8+ and CD4+ T cells obtained from blood. This clonotype was sampled from a human donor in good health. Sequencing was performed on CD4+ T cells from PBMCs. The chain couples TRBV20-1 to TRBJ2-5, with 11 bases identical to TRBD2. The CDR3 spells CSASLAGGMETQYF. CDR3 DNA: TGCAGTGCTAGCCTAGCGGGGGGTATGGAGACCCAGTACTTC.